These 18 T cell receptor beta chains share one sample of origin, sequenced in a study of human T cells and chemical hapten exposure. One entry per CDR3 protein results from TCRdb running MiXCR on the RACE reads. The sample records approximately 400,000 distinct CDR3 sequences, roughly 5.3% being singletons. Time point defined: pre-sensitization, week 0. Treatment specified: therapeutic diphenylcyclopropenone sensitization with weekly scalp DPC. The material was whole blood, obtained in connection with sensitization to the hapten diphenylcyclopropenone (DPC). These receptor sequences come from a woman in her 50s with alopecia areata. Some clones in this sample may be carry-over from other donors' samples.

This chain connects TRBV7-2 to TRBJ2-3; TRBD2 agrees at 7 bases. The V and J ends lost 5 bases and 3 bases, in that order; junction bases with no gene match: 11. CDR3 size: 16 residues. CDR1 SGHTA and CDR2 FQGNSA come from the germline V gene. Here the CDR3 reads CASSLFQAGTTDTQYF. CDR3 coding DNA: TGTGCCAGCAGCCTCTTTCAAGCGGGGACTACAGATACGCAGTATTTT.

This clonotype was observed many times. The V gene is TRBV5-1, the J gene TRBJ2-1; 9 bases fit TRBD2. Trimming at V came to 0 bases and at J to 8 bases, leaving 6 bases not matched to a gene. Looked up from germline, CDR1 is SGHRS and CDR2 is YFSETQ. The CDR3 sequence is 15 residues long. Written as DNA, the CDR3 is TGCGCCAGCAGCTTGGCCGGACTAGCGTGGGATGAGCAGTTCTTC. Translated, it gives CASSLAGLAWDEQFF.

This clonotype was detected ten times or more. In DNA form, the CDR3 reads TGTGCCAGCAGCCCTTACACCGGGGAGCTGTTTTTT. This gives the protein CASSPYTGELFF. The J gene is TRBJ2-2, the V gene TRBV27; D unresolved. The germline CDR1 and CDR2 sequences are MNHEY and SMNVEV (reference sequence). V gave up 6 bases and J gave up 3 bases, with 5 bases separating them. CDR3 size: 12 residues.

This clonotype was detected many times. The chain has TRBV7-2 and TRBJ2-7, with TRBD2 matching over 14 bases. Germline lookup yields CDR1 SGHTA and CDR2 FQGNSA. CDR3 size: 15 residues. The V gene end was trimmed by 5 bases and the J gene end by 7 bases; junction bases not matched to a gene: 7. The CDR3 here is CASSPGLAGEGEQYF. CDR3 sequence (DNA): TGTGCCAGCAGCCCGGGACTAGCGGGGGAAGGGGAGCAGTACTTC.

This clonotype has just a few counts. This chain joins TRBV9 and TRBJ2-3, with 14 bases fitting TRBD2. Germline assignment: CDR1 SGDLS and CDR2 YYNGEE. The ends lost 0 bases at V and 4 bases at J; junction bases unmatched: 1. This CDR3 is 16 amino acids long. CDR3 nucleotides: TGTGCCAGCAGCGTAGGACTAGCGGGAGGGGCAGATACGCAGTATTTT. Amino acid sequence: CASSVGLAGGADTQYF.

This clonotype has a count of ten or more. The chain links TRBV13 to TRBJ2-7; no clear D gene. The V gene lost 5 bases and the J gene lost 6 bases, with 14 bases spanning the gap. Germline V gene data show CDR1 as PRHDT and CDR2 as FYEKMQ (reference sequence). The CDR3 spans 13 residues. CDR3 sequence reads: CASSPAVGREQYF. As DNA, the CDR3 is TGTGCCAGCAGCCCTGCAGTGGGCCGCGAGCAGTACTTC. The full variable domain, rest sourced from reference TRBV13 and TRBJ2-7, is AAGVIQSPRHLIKEKRETATLKCYPIPRHDTVYWYQQGPGQDPQFLISFYEKMQSDKGSIPDRFSAQQFSDYHSELNMSSLELGDSALYFCASSPAVGREQYFGPGTRLTVT.

This clonotype was picked up a small number of times. The gene calls are TRBV9 and TRBJ1-6; D unclear. The CDR3 runs 14 residues. With 0 bases removed from V and 5 bases from J, the gap between germline ends came to 6 bases. The germline V gene encodes CDR1 SGDLS and CDR2 YYNGEE. The CDR3, as DNA: TGTGCCAGCAGCGTAGACGGGAATAATTCACCCCTCCACTTT. This codes for CASSVDGNNSPLHF.

This clonotype has more than one count but fewer than ten. The chain couples TRBV4-1 to TRBJ1-5; TRBD1 is a possible D gene (5 bases). Looked up from germline, CDR1 is MGHRA and CDR2 is YSYEKL. V was shortened by 3 bases and J by 5 bases, with 14 bases between the two germline ends. The CDR3 sequence is 15 residues long. The CDR3 reads CASSQRDGSYQPQHF. In DNA, the CDR3 is TGCGCCAGCAGCCAGAGGGACGGTTCTTATCAGCCCCAGCATTTT.

This clonotype was recorded at least ten times. The chain links TRBV5-1 to TRBJ1-4, with D perhaps TRBD1 (6 bases). CDR1 is SGHRS and CDR2 is YFSETQ in the germline V gene. The CDR3 runs to 16 residues. Trimming cost V 4 bases and J 3 bases, with 16 bases left between them. CDR3: CASSRRQTGPNEKLFF. In DNA form, the CDR3 reads TGCGCCAGCAGCAGGAGACAGACAGGCCCTAATGAAAAACTGTTTTTT. Full variable domain (rest looked up from reference TRBV5-1 and TRBJ1-4): KAGVTQTPRYLIKTRGQQVTLSCSPISGHRSVSWYQQTPGQGLQFLFEYFSETQRNKGNFPGRFSGRQFSNSRSEMNVSTLELGDSALYLCASSRRQTGPNEKLFFGSGTQLSVL.

This clonotype was seen more than once but under ten times. This chain joins TRBV29-1 and TRBJ2-7; 11 bases agree with TRBD1. CDR1 and CDR2 (germline): SQVTM, ANQGSEA. The CDR3 sequence is 14 residues long. Germline trimming cut 6 bases from V and 9 bases from J; bases unmatched to any gene: 13. The DNA for the CDR3 is TGCAGCGTAGACCCTGGGACAGGGGGATATGTGCAGTACTTC. This translates into CSVDPGTGGYVQYF.

The table lists this clonotype with many counts. The V and J genes are TRBV6-2 or TRBV6-3 and TRBJ2-7; the D gene could be TRBD1 or TRBD2 (5 bases each). There are 13 residues in the CDR3. Germline CDR1 and CDR2: MNHEY and SVGEGT. Trimming removed 2 bases at V and 2 bases at J, with 7 bases between. For the CDR3, the DNA is TGTGCCAGCAGTTACACGGGACCCTACGAGCAGTACTTC. It is translated as CASSYTGPYEQYF.

This clonotype was recorded many times. The gene calls are TRBV6-2 or TRBV6-3 and TRBJ2-3; D gene uncertain. Germline assignment: CDR1 MNHEY and CDR2 SVGEGT. CDR3 length: 13 amino acids. Trimming took off 5 bases at V and 6 bases at J, with 12 bases between the two ends. The CDR3 DNA follows: TGTGCCAGCAGTGAAAACTACCGGGATACGCAGTATTTT. It yields the protein CASSENYRDTQYF.

The J gene is TRBJ2-5, the V gene TRBV29-1, with TRBD2 as a possible D gene (5 bases). There are 13 residues in the CDR3. Germline V gives CDR1 SQVTM, CDR2 ANQGSEA. The germline V and J ends were trimmed by 0 bases and 5 bases, with 10 bases remaining between them. The CDR3 is CSVEDPGIETQYF. CDR3 nucleotides: TGCAGCGTTGAAGATCCCGGGATCGAGACCCAGTACTTC. The full variable domain, completed using reference TRBV29-1 and TRBJ2-5, is SAVISQKPSRDICQRGTSLTIQCQVDSQVTMMFWYRQQPGQSLTLIATANQGSEATYESGFVIDKFPISRPNLTFSTLTVSNMSPEDSSIYLCSVEDPGIETQYFGPGTRLLVL.

There are many counts of this clonotype. The chain joins TRBV10-3 to TRBJ2-1; D gene uncertain. The CDR3 spans 15 residues. The V end lost 0 bases, the J end lost 7 bases, and 13 bases lay between the germline ends. Germline values: CDR1 ENHRY, CDR2 SYGVKD. This chain's CDR3 is CAISESVRDGNEQFF. DNA of the CDR3: TGTGCCATCAGTGAGTCAGTTCGCGATGGGAATGAGCAGTTCTTC.

In regard to this clonotype: It is likely a read error, because the conserved phenylalanine at the end of the CDR3 is missing. The limits of the CDR3 on the DNA are not certain, so only TCRdb's listed CDR3 is given. The chain couples TRBV20-1 to TRBJ1-2; the DNA was not compared with TRBD1, the D call given in the table. The CDR3 has 10 residues if both end residues are counted. CDR1 DFQATT and CDR2 SNEGSKA come from the germline V gene (reference sequence). The CDR3 region is CSALSSRPTL.

This clonotype has at least ten counts. The genes are TRBV7-9 and TRBJ2-2; D may correspond to TRBD1 or TRBD2 (5 bases each). V lost 5 bases, J lost 1 base, and 17 bases lay in between. Germline V CDR1 and CDR2: SEHNR, FQNEAQ (reference sequence). There are 17 residues in the CDR3. The CDR3 reads CASSPPRLGVNTGELFF. For the CDR3, the DNA is TGTGCCAGCAGCCCCCCCCGGCTGGGGGTGAACACCGGGGAGCTGTTTTTT. The full variable domain, in which reference TRBV7-9 and TRBJ2-2 provide the parts outside the CDR3, is DTGVSQNPRHKITKRGQNVTFRCDPISEHNRLYWYRQTLGQGPEFLTYFQNEAQLEKSRLLSDRFSAERPKGSFSTLEIQRTEQGDSAMYLCASSPPRLGVNTGELFFGEGSRLTVL.

This clonotype was seen a few times. J is TRBJ1-5 and V is TRBV7-2; TRBD1 might be the D (5 bases). V was shortened by 8 bases and J by 1 base, with 9 bases between the two germline ends. The germline CDR1 and CDR2 sequences are SGHTA and FQGNSA. This CDR3 has 13 amino acids. The chain's CDR3 is CASGAWSNQPQHF. The CDR3, as DNA: TGTGCCAGCGGGGCCTGGAGCAATCAGCCCCAGCATTTT.

This clonotype was seen a handful of times. This sequence joins TRBV4-2 and TRBJ2-2, with 8 bases matching TRBD1. From germline, CDR1 is LGHNA and CDR2 YNFKEQ. V trimming: 9 bases; J trimming: 7 bases; junction bases outside the gene matches: 13. This CDR3 has 15 residues. CDR3 DNA: TGTGCCAGTATCGGGACAGGCGAGCGAGGCGGGGAGCTGTTTTTT. Translation gives CASIGTGERGGELFF.